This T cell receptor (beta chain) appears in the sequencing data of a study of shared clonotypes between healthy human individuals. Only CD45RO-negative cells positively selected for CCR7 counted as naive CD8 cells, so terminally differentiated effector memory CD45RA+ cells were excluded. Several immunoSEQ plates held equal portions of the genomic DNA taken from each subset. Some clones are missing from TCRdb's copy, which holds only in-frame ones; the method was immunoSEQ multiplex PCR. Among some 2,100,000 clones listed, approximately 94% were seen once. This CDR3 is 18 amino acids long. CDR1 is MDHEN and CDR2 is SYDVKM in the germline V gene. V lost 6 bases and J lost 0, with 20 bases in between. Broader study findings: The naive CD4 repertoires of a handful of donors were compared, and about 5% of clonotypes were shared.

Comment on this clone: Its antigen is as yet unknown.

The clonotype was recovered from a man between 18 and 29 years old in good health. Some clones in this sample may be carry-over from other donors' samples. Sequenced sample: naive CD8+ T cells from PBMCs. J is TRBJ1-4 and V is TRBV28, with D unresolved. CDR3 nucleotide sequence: TGTGCCAGCAGAGCAATCCACCTAGACCGAGCAACTAATGAAAAACTGTTTTTT. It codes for CASRAIHLDRATNEKLFF.